The 10 T cell receptor beta chains reported below all come from one sample, sequenced in a study of T cells after yellow fever vaccination. One entry per CDR3 protein, called by TCRdb with MiXCR from the 5' RACE reads. The table includes approximately 550,000 distinct CDR3 sequences, roughly a fifth detected once. The sequences come from PBMCs, collected 15 days after the yellow fever booster vaccination. The receptors come from a man aged 30 to 39 who received the YFV17D yellow fever vaccine.

This clonotype was seen a handful of times. This rearrangement joins TRBV4-3 to TRBJ2-2; no reliable D call. The CDR3 consists of 14 residues. Germline assignment: CDR1 LGHNA and CDR2 YSLEER. V shed 1 base and J shed 6 bases, with 9 bases lying between them. CDR3 sequence: CASSQVGSPGELFF. Written as DNA, the CDR3 is TGCGCCAGCAGCCAAGTGGGCAGCCCCGGGGAGCTGTTTTTT.

This clonotype was observed a few times. The V and J genes are TRBV4-3 and TRBJ2-7, with D possibly being TRBD2 (6 bases). The CDR3 covers 15 residues. Germline V gene lookup returns CDR1 LGHNA and CDR2 YSLEER. Trimming removed 0 bases from V and 5 bases from J, with 14 bases in between. CDR3 in DNA: TGCGCCAGCAGCCAAGATCGTGCGGGGCGCGACGAGCAGTACTTC. Encoded protein: CASSQDRAGRDEQYF.

V is TRBV5-1 and J is TRBJ1-1, with no clear D. Germline values: CDR1 SGHRS, CDR2 YFSETQ. The V end was cut by 6 bases, the J end by 2 bases, with 14 bases between. The CDR3 has 14 residues. Here the CDR3 DNA reads TGCGCCAGCAAGGATCATACTGGTAACACTGAAGCTTTCTTT. Translation gives CASKDHTGNTEAFF.

The chain couples TRBV29-1 to TRBJ1-1; 7 bases map to TRBD1. In germline, CDR1 is SQVTM, CDR2 ANQGSEA. The V and J ends lost 6 bases and 4 bases, in that order; junction bases with no gene match: 5. The CDR3 extends over 12 amino acids. The CDR3 sequence is CSVRQGPTEAFF. The CDR3 coding sequence is TGCAGCGTAAGACAGGGTCCCACTGAAGCTTTCTTT. The whole variable domain, remainder taken from reference TRBV29-1 and TRBJ1-1, is SAVISQKPSRDICQRGTSLTIQCQVDSQVTMMFWYRQQPGQSLTLIATANQGSEATYESGFVIDKFPISRPNLTFSTLTVSNMSPEDSSIYLCSVRQGPTEAFFGQGTRLTVV.

There are a few counts of this clonotype. The chain joins TRBV20-1 to TRBJ2-5; 11 bases align to TRBD2. This CDR3 comprises 15 residues. The ends lost 3 bases at V and 4 bases at J; junction bases unmatched: 7. The germline V gene has CDR1 DFQATT and CDR2 SNEGSKA (reference sequence). The CDR3 protein is CSARVGTSGRETQYF. The CDR3, as DNA: TGCAGTGCTAGGGTCGGGACTAGCGGAAGAGAGACCCAGTACTTC.

V gene TRBV29-1 combines with J gene TRBJ2-1, with unresolved D. The CDR3 loop spans 11 amino acids. Germline lookup yields CDR1 SQVTM and CDR2 ANQGSEA. V was clipped by 5 bases and J by 10 bases, with 12 bases between them. CDR3 DNA: TGCAGCGTTAAGCCCCGAGTGGAGCAGTTCTTC. It specifies CSVKPRVEQFF.

This clonotype was observed a few times. The chain employs TRBV5-1 and TRBJ2-1; 10 bases fit TRBD2. The CDR3 loop spans 13 amino acids. The J segment lost 8 bases and the V segment lost 10 bases, leaving 9 bases of the junction unmatched. CDR1 and CDR2 from the germline V gene are SGHRS and YFSETQ. In DNA, the CDR3 is TGCGCCCAGCAGCGGGGGGGAGTGGATGAGCAGTTCTTC. This gives the protein CAQQRGGVDEQFF. The variable domain in full, with the rest retrieved from reference TRBV5-1 and TRBJ2-1, is KAGVTQTPRYLIKTRGQQVTLSCSPISGHRSVSWYQQTPGQGLQFLFEYFSETQRNKGNFPGRFSGRQFSNSRSEMNVSTLELGDSALYLCAQQRGGVDEQFFGPGTRLTVL.

This clonotype was detected only a few times. This chain connects TRBV10-1 to TRBJ2-3; D gene uncertain. The V end lost 4 bases, the J end lost 2 bases, and 13 bases lay between the germline ends. CDR3 length: 15 amino acids. Per germline, CDR1 WNHNN and CDR2 SYGVQD (reference sequence). DNA of the CDR3: TGCGCCAGCAGTGTACGGGCAACAAACACAGATACGCAGTATTTT. It is translated as CASSVRATNTDTQYF.

This clonotype appeared a few times. The CDR3 is CASSTGSTDTQYF. The CDR3 DNA follows: TGTGCCAGCTCGACAGGTAGCACAGATACGCAGTATTTT. The chain joins TRBV7-2 to TRBJ2-3; perhaps TRBD1 as D (6 bases). The CDR3 consists of 13 residues. CDR1 SGHTA and CDR2 FQGNSA come from the germline V gene. V gave up 8 bases and J gave up 0 bases, with 9 bases separating them.

This clonotype was seen a few times. The chain is built from TRBV6-5 and TRBJ1-2, with D unresolved. V dropped 0 bases and J dropped 8 bases, with 13 bases sitting between them. The germline CDR1 and CDR2 sequences are MNHEY and SVGAGI. The length of the CDR3 is 14 residues. The DNA for the CDR3 is TGTGCCAGCAGTTACTCGGAAGATCATGGGGGCTACACCTTC. Translated, it gives CASSYSEDHGGYTF.